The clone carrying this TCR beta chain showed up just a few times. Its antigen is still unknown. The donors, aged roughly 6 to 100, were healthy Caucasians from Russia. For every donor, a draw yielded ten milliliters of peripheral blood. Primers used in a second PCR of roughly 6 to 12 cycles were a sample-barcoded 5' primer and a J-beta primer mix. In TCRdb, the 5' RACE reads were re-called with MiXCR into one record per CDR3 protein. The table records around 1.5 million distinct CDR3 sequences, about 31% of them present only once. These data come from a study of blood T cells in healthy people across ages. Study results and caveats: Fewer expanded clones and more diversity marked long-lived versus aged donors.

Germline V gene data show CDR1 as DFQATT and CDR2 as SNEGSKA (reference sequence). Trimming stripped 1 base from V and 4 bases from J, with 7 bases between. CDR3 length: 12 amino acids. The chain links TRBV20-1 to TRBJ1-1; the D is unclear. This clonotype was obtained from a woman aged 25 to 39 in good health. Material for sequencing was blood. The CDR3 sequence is CSARVGSTEAFF. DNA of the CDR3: TGCAGTGCTAGAGTGGGTTCCACTGAAGCTTTCTTT.